This is a list of T cell receptor beta chains from one sample in a study of early T cells in non-severe SARS-CoV-2 infection. TCRdb recomputed calls from the 5' RACE reads with MiXCR, one row per CDR3 protein. The sample includes 70,000 to 75,000 distinct CDR3 sequences, 12% to 15% of them seen just once. The sequencing input was whole blood. These receptors came from an adult who was a healthcare worker with PCR-confirmed SARS-CoV-2 infection or an uninfected control (not recorded which). Both conserved end residues are part of each CDR3. The D gene is left open where the match is weak. Rows may omit the clone size; those that give it use once, few, many or a size class.

J: TRBJ1-2
D: TRBD1
size: -
V: TRBV6-5
DNA: TGTGCCAGCAGGGGACTCGGGACAGACGACCGTTTCACCTTC
CDR3: CASRGLGTDDRFTF

J: TRBJ2-7
D: -
size: -
V: TRBV20-1
DNA: TGCAGTGCGCGTAGCTCCTACGAGCAGTACTTC
CDR3: CSARSSYEQYF

J: TRBJ2-6
D: -
size: few
V: TRBV7-3
DNA: TGTGCCAGCAGCACCCCTTTTGGGGCCAACGTCCTGACTTTC
CDR3: CASSTPFGANVLTF

J: TRBJ2-5
D: -
size: -
V: TRBV5-1
DNA: TGCGCCAGCAGCCAATTACAGGTTCCGGAGACCCAGTACTTC
CDR3: CASSQLQVPETQYF

J: TRBJ2-5
D: TRBD2
size: -
V: TRBV29-1
DNA: TGCAGCGTTGAAGTTAGCGGGGGTAGGGAGACCCAGTACTTC
CDR3: CSVEVSGGRETQYF

J: TRBJ2-1
D: -
size: many
V: TRBV3-1
DNA: TGTGCCAGCAGCCAAGTAGACAATGAGCAGTTCTTC
CDR3: CASSQVDNEQFF

J: TRBJ2-5
D: -
size: -
V: TRBV10-3
DNA: TGTGCCATCAGTGACCCTGGGGGGGAGACCCAGTACTTC
CDR3: CAISDPGGETQYF

J: TRBJ2-1
D: -
size: -
V: TRBV15
DNA: TGTGCCACCAGCGCCCGCGGGGGCGGGTTCTACAATGAGCAGTTCTTC
CDR3: CATSARGGGFYNEQFF

J: TRBJ2-1
D: -
size: -
V: TRBV5-1
DNA: TGCGCCAGCAGCTCGAGCTCCGGGAAACACTACAATGAGCAGTTCTTC
CDR3: CASSSSSGKHYNEQFF

J: TRBJ2-7
D: -
size: -
V: TRBV18
DNA: TGTGCCAGCTCACCTTTCAGGGTTTCTGAGGACGAGCAGTACTTC
CDR3: CASSPFRVSEDEQYF

J: TRBJ2-2
D: -
size: many
V: TRBV5-1
DNA: TGCGCCAGCAGCTTGGAGCCAGGAGGGAACACCGGGGAGCTGTTTTTT
CDR3: CASSLEPGGNTGELFF

J: TRBJ1-2
D: TRBD1
size: few
V: TRBV24-1
DNA: TGTGCCACCAGGAGTCGACAGGGAATAAGGACCTATGGCTACACCTTC
CDR3: CATRSRQGIRTYGYTF

J: TRBJ1-5
D: TRBD1
size: -
V: TRBV12-3/TRBV12-4
DNA: TGTGCCAGCAGCCCACAGGGGGATCAGCCCCAGCATTTT
CDR3: CASSPQGDQPQHF

J: TRBJ2-1
D: -
size: -
V: TRBV27
DNA: TGTGCCAGCAGTTCCCGTGAGTTCTTC
CDR3: CASSSREFF

J: TRBJ1-5
D: TRBD1
size: -
V: TRBV29-1
DNA: TGCAGCGTGACAGGGGGGAAAGGACAGCCCCAGCATTTT
CDR3: CSVTGGKGQPQHF

J: TRBJ1-4
D: TRBD1
size: many
V: TRBV7-9
DNA: TGTGCCAGCAGCTTAGACTCGACAGGGAGGAGGGAAAAACTGTTTTTT
CDR3: CASSLDSTGRREKLFF

J: TRBJ1-3
D: -
size: -
V: TRBV7-6
DNA: TGTGCCAGCAGCCCGACGTCCCGAAACACCATATATTTT
CDR3: CASSPTSRNTIYF

J: TRBJ2-1
D: -
size: -
V: TRBV7-9
DNA: TGTGCCAGCAGCCCAGGGTTCAGCGATGAGCAGTTCTTC
CDR3: CASSPGFSDEQFF

J: TRBJ2-7
D: -
size: -
V: TRBV28
DNA: TGTGCCAGCAGTTCCAGGGTCTCCGAGCAGTACTTC
CDR3: CASSSRVSEQYF

J: TRBJ1-4
D: -
size: many
V: TRBV25-1
DNA: TGTGCCAGCAGTGAATCAGCAAGGACCACAAATGAAAAACTGTTTTTT
CDR3: CASSESARTTNEKLFF

J: TRBJ1-2
D: TRBD1
size: few
V: TRBV19
DNA: TGTGCCAGTAGTTACGACAGGGGGCCCTATGGCTACACCTTC
CDR3: CASSYDRGPYGYTF

J: TRBJ1-6
D: -
size: few
V: TRBV25-1
DNA: TGTGCCAGCAGTGAACCCTATAATTCACCCCTCCACTTT
CDR3: CASSEPYNSPLHF

J: TRBJ1-5
D: -
size: many
V: TRBV6-1
DNA: TGTGCCAGCAGTGGGAGGGGTCAGAGAAGCAATCAGCCCCAGCATTTT
CDR3: CASSGRGQRSNQPQHF

J: TRBJ2-2
D: -
size: -
V: TRBV11-2
DNA: TGTGCCAGCAGTGACAGGAGGAACACCGGGGAGCTGTTTTTT
CDR3: CASSDRRNTGELFF

J: TRBJ1-1
D: TRBD1
size: few
V: TRBV7-8
DNA: TGTGCCAGCAGCTTAAGGGGGCAGAACACTGAAGCTTTCTTT
CDR3: CASSLRGQNTEAFF

J: TRBJ1-5
D: -
size: -
V: TRBV6-6
DNA: TGTGCCAGCAATCACAGGGCTGAGAGCAATCAGCCCCAGCATTTT
CDR3: CASNHRAESNQPQHF

J: TRBJ2-3
D: TRBD1
size: -
V: TRBV20-1
DNA: TGCAGTGCTAGGCCATCGACAGGGACAGATACGCAGTATTTT
CDR3: CSARPSTGTDTQYF

J: TRBJ2-1
D: -
size: -
V: TRBV6-1
DNA: TGTGCCAGCAGTGAAAGCCGGGGCCCCGTACTTTACAATGAGCAGTTCTTC
CDR3: CASSESRGPVLYNEQFF

J: TRBJ1-1
D: -
size: few
V: TRBV29-1
DNA: TGCAGCGTTGAAAGGGTGGGCACTGAAGCTTTCTTT
CDR3: CSVERVGTEAFF

J: TRBJ2-3
D: TRBD1
size: few
V: TRBV7-9
DNA: TGTGCCAGCAGCCTTTGGACAGGGATGGATACGCAGTATTTT
CDR3: CASSLWTGMDTQYF

J: TRBJ2-5
D: TRBD2
size: many
V: TRBV11-2
DNA: TGTGCCAGCAGCCGAGGTCTAGCGGGGGGTCAAGAGACCCAGTACTTC
CDR3: CASSRGLAGGQETQYF

J: TRBJ1-5
D: -
size: many
V: TRBV29-1
DNA: TGCAGCGTTCAGGGAGACGGTAATCAGCCCCAGCATTTT
CDR3: CSVQGDGNQPQHF

J: TRBJ1-4
D: -
size: few
V: TRBV6-1
DNA: TGTGCCAGCAGCCCGGGGAGCGCTAATGAAAAACTGTTTTTT
CDR3: CASSPGSANEKLFF

J: TRBJ2-7
D: -
size: -
V: TRBV29-1
DNA: TGCAGCGTCGGGACCAGGGGGGCCTACGAGCAGTACTTC
CDR3: CSVGTRGAYEQYF

J: TRBJ2-3
D: TRBD2
size: few
V: TRBV9
DNA: TGTGCCAGCAGCCCCCGAGGACTAGCGGGGGGCAGGGGGCCAGATACGCAGTATTTT
CDR3: CASSPRGLAGGRGPDTQYF

J: TRBJ2-2
D: -
size: few
V: TRBV29-1
DNA: TGCAGCGGTCAGGGGTACACCGGGGAGCTGTTTTTT
CDR3: CSGQGYTGELFF

J: TRBJ1-6
D: -
size: few
V: TRBV3-1
DNA: TGTGCCAGCAGCCAAGGTCGATGGGGGGCACCCCTCCACTTT
CDR3: CASSQGRWGAPLHF

J: TRBJ1-1
D: -
size: many
V: TRBV5-6
DNA: TGTGCCAGCAGTTTGGGCCCCGAAGCTTTCTTT
CDR3: CASSLGPEAFF

J: TRBJ2-7
D: -
size: few
V: TRBV29-1
DNA: TGCAGCGTTGAGGGCTTGGACGGTCCCTCCTACGAGCAGTACTTC
CDR3: CSVEGLDGPSYEQYF

J: TRBJ2-7
D: TRBD1
size: few
V: TRBV7-2
DNA: TGTGCCAGCAGCCCCGGGACAGGGGGCGCTAAGCCCTACGAGCAGTACTTC
CDR3: CASSPGTGGAKPYEQYF

J: TRBJ1-1
D: TRBD1
size: few
V: TRBV7-9
DNA: TGTGCCAGCAGCTTATCAGGGGGACAGACGATCACTGAAGCTTTCTTT
CDR3: CASSLSGGQTITEAFF

J: TRBJ2-1
D: TRBD2
size: -
V: TRBV5-4
DNA: TGTGCCAGCAGATCGGGACGTCAGCGGGGGGGCATTGATGAGCAGTTCTTC
CDR3: CASRSGRQRGGIDEQFF

J: TRBJ1-1
D: TRBD1
size: few
V: TRBV18
DNA: TGTGCCAGCTCACCAGAGACAGGGGGTAGGACTGAAGCTTTCTTT
CDR3: CASSPETGGRTEAFF

J: TRBJ2-5
D: -
size: -
V: TRBV20-1
DNA: TGCAGCGTCAGAAGACAAGAGACCCAGTACTTC
CDR3: CSVRRQETQYF

J: TRBJ2-2
D: -
size: many
V: TRBV10-1
DNA: TGCGCCAGCAGTGAGATGGTAGACACCGGGGAGCTGTTTTTT
CDR3: CASSEMVDTGELFF

J: TRBJ2-1
D: TRBD2
size: few
V: TRBV11-3
DNA: TGTGCCAGCAGCCCTAGCGGGGGGGCCGCGGATGAGCAGTTCTTC
CDR3: CASSPSGGAADEQFF

J: TRBJ1-1
D: -
size: few
V: TRBV20-1
DNA: TGCAGTGCTAGAGATAAGCCTGAGGGCACTGAAGCTTTCTTT
CDR3: CSARDKPEGTEAFF

J: TRBJ2-5
D: -
size: many
V: TRBV3-1
DNA: TGTGCCAGCAGCCAAGTACAGGGATATGAAGAGACCCAGTACTTC
CDR3: CASSQVQGYEETQYF

J: TRBJ2-5
D: -
size: many
V: TRBV4-2
DNA: TGTGCCAGCAGCCAAGACAATGGAGAGACCCAGTACTTC
CDR3: CASSQDNGETQYF

J: TRBJ1-4
D: TRBD1
size: -
V: TRBV29-1
DNA: TGCAGCGTCCGGGACAGGGGGCCCGAAAAACTGTTTTTT
CDR3: CSVRDRGPEKLFF

J: TRBJ2-5
D: -
size: -
V: TRBV7-2
DNA: TGTGCCAGCAGCTCCTCTCTAGCCTCCGAGACCCAGTACTTC
CDR3: CASSSSLASETQYF

J: TRBJ2-1
D: TRBD2
size: many
V: TRBV7-6
DNA: TGTGCCAGCAGCTTAGCGACTAGCGGATATGAGCAGTTCTTC
CDR3: CASSLATSGYEQFF

J: TRBJ2-6
D: -
size: many
V: TRBV6-1
DNA: TGTGCCAGCAGTGCGGGGTTGAGAGGGGCCAACGTCCTGACTTTC
CDR3: CASSAGLRGANVLTF

J: TRBJ2-6
D: -
size: few
V: TRBV5-4
DNA: TGTGCCAGCAGCTCAATTGGGGCCAACGTCCTGACTTTC
CDR3: CASSSIGANVLTF

J: TRBJ2-3
D: TRBD2
size: many
V: TRBV6-4
DNA: TGTGCCAGCAGTGACGGGACTAGCGGCACAGATACGCAGTATTTT
CDR3: CASSDGTSGTDTQYF